The clone carrying this T cell receptor beta chain has just one count. Self-reported history from a screening survey and questionnaire set each donor's cohort. Donors in Cohort 3 who had recovered were those with two negative PCRs, healthcare professional clearance, or resolution of their symptoms. These data belong to a study of blood T cell repertoires in COVID-19. Study overall: Samples came from the United States, Italy and Spain, spanning acute and convalescent COVID-19.

The length of the CDR3 is 15 residues. Per germline, CDR1 SGHVS and CDR2 FQNEAQ. Losses at the gene ends were 3 bases for V and 6 bases for J; bases not matched to a gene: 9. Per the original data handling: For nucleated cells, counts were estimated from reference gene primer amplification. Clones were sequenced by immunoSEQ multiplex PCR, and TCRdb holds only the in-frame ones, with some missing. The V and J calls and the clone size are those of that table, but D and trimming were determined from the DNA. The table has about 300,000 clones, around 90% seen once; the top ten hold 1.1%. Sequencing used PBMCs or T cells enriched from blood (not recorded which). The clonotype was recovered from a woman in her twenties or thirties who had recovered from COVID-19. The chain carries TRBV7-8 and TRBJ1-1; 8 positions agree with TRBD1. CDR3 sequence reads: CASSFPDREFSEAFF. The CDR3 region has the DNA TGTGCCAGCAGCTTTCCGGACAGGGAATTTTCTGAAGCTTTCTTT.